This TCR beta chain derives from a study of Graves' ophthalmopathy and Graves' hyperthyroidism. General study results and limits: Most thyroid clonotypes with frequency above 0.001 were detected in blood too.

Amplifying from RNA transcripts, the study obtained TCR beta CDR3 regions. The workflow started with a first-round RT-PCR run with HTBI primers and then moved on to a second-round multiplex PCR. TCRdb processed the multiplex PCR reads anew with MiXCR; each CDR3 protein has one entry. The sample has over a million distinct CDR3 sequences; 36% are singletons. Diagnosis was based on clinical symptoms, serum thyroxine, TRAb, thyroid ultrasound and orbital computed tomography. As for this clonotype: Antigen unknown.

Germline V gene lookup returns CDR1 MGHDK and CDR2 SYGVNS. The CDR3 runs 15 residues. V was pared by 5 bases and J by 5 bases, with 18 bases between. V usage is TRBV25-1 and J usage is TRBJ2-5; tentatively, D is TRBD2 (6 bases). The receptor was derived from an adult man with Graves' hyperthyroidism. What was sequenced was peripheral blood or thyroid tissue (not recorded which). CDR3 nucleotides: TGTGCCAGCAGTTGGAAAACCGGGGGTCGGGAGACCCAGTACTTC. Translation gives CASSWKTGGRETQYF.